A selection of T cell receptor beta chains follows, all from one sample in a study of T cells in Graves' hyperthyroidism and ophthalmopathy. TCRdb independently ran MiXCR on the multiplex PCR reads; one entry per CDR3 protein. The data show about 400,000 distinct CDR3 sequences, about 13% seen once. Sequencing was performed on blood. Receptors were obtained from a young woman with Graves' hyperthyroidism. Each CDR3 is given with its conserved first and last residue.

CDR3 protein,J gene,V gene
CATGTKDTEAFF,TRBJ1-1,TRBV19
CASSIGGLVSNQPQHF,TRBJ1-5,TRBV19
CSATKTGDSSPLHF,TRBJ1-6,TRBV20-1
CASSPRQGPYEQYF,TRBJ2-7,TRBV7-2
CSAMGSYEQYF,TRBJ2-7,TRBV20-1
CASSRRDVGGYTF,TRBJ1-2,TRBV28
CASSTTGGRTQPQHF,TRBJ1-5,TRBV28
CASSLDEEQYF,TRBJ2-7,TRBV13
CASSDYSGTSSDEQFF,TRBJ2-1,TRBV9
CATSEEGAKNIQYF,TRBJ2-4,TRBV24-1
CASSQGQSQETQYF,TRBJ2-5,TRBV3-1
CSARDPSLTLLANTGELFF,TRBJ2-2,TRBV20-1
CASSLEGVHNEQFF,TRBJ2-1,TRBV5-1
CASSQGTLHTDTQYF,TRBJ2-3,TRBV4-3
CATSDLASGRNNEQFF,TRBJ2-1,TRBV24-1
CSASRQGLAYEQYF,TRBJ2-7,TRBV20-1
CASTDTDTGELFF,TRBJ2-2,TRBV5-1
CASSQALAGLVGHEQYF,TRBJ2-7,TRBV4-3
CSARGLAGDSYEQYF,TRBJ2-7,TRBV20-1
CASSVRTRSINGGPIYF,TRBJ1-3,TRBV6-1
CSARDGDGGRSTGELFF,TRBJ2-2,TRBV20-1
CASSPPGVLEQYF,TRBJ2-7,TRBV28
CASRVSGKRLWSPLHF,TRBJ1-6,TRBV6-9
CAISDGTSAPYEQYF,TRBJ2-7,TRBV10-3
CASSITNVPGELFF,TRBJ2-2,TRBV19
CASSLDRHNSPLHF,TRBJ1-6,TRBV18
CASSPGGTGEYF,TRBJ2-4,TRBV12-3/TRBV12-4